Listed here are 28 T cell receptor beta chains from one sample, sequenced in a study of cytomegalovirus exposure and HLA in healthy donors. Both 60 Vbeta primers and 13 Jbeta primers went into the PCR. Using immunoSEQ multiplex PCR, the repertoire was profiled, and TCRdb retains in-frame clones only, with some absent. Its table lists 130,000 or so clones. The sample was PBMCs. Receptors were obtained from a man in his late teens or twenties in good health and CMV-seronegative.

The V and J genes are TRBV2 and TRBJ2-7; no firm D call. CDR1 and CDR2 from the germline V gene are SNHLY and FYNNEI. V lost 4 bases and J 6 bases, leaving 4 bases between the germline ends. This CDR3 is built from 10 residues. The CDR3 DNA follows: TGTGCCAGCAGTGTGCGCGAGCAGTACTTC. Its translation is CASSVREQYF.

V is TRBV7-3 and J is TRBJ2-1; 7 bases are a match to TRBD2. The ends lost 10 bases at V and 10 bases at J; junction bases unmatched: 16. CDR1 is SGHTA, CDR2 FQGTGA, per germline. CDR3 size: 14 residues. The CDR3 sequence: CATRASGLLGEQFF. CDR3 nucleotide sequence: TGTGCCACCCGGGCTAGCGGACTCTTGGGAGAGCAGTTCTTC.

V is TRBV27 and J is TRBJ2-2; no clear D gene. The CDR3 has 14 residues. Germline-derived CDR1 and CDR2 are MNHEY and SMNVEV (reference sequence). Trimming took off 2 bases at V and 5 bases at J, with 9 bases between the two ends. CDR3 sequence reads: CASSLASGTGELFF. CDR3 sequence (DNA): TGTGCCAGCAGTTTAGCTAGTGGGACCGGGGAGCTGTTTTTT.

This sequence joins TRBV30 and TRBJ1-4, with D possibly matching TRBD1 (5 bases). The CDR3 spans 13 residues. Germline CDR1 GTSNPN, CDR2 SVGIG (reference sequence). V was pared by 6 bases and J by 3 bases, with 11 bases between. The CDR3 DNA reads as TGTGCCTGCAGGGAATTTGCTAATGAAAAACTGTTTTTT. Amino acids: CACREFANEKLFF.

With respect to this clone: It is unclear where the CDR3 begins or ends on the DNA, so no DNA is shown, and the CDR3 is as TCRdb lists it. This chain connects TRBV28 to TRBJ1-3; no DNA check was done on the table's D call, TRBD1. 17 amino acids form the CDR3, both terminal residues included. Looked up from germline, CDR1 is MDHEN and CDR2 is SYDVKM. CDR3 protein: CASSSSGQGRSGNTIYF.

The rearrangement links TRBV4-3 to TRBJ1-2, with 7 nucleotides matching TRBD1. The ends lost 0 bases at V and 7 bases at J; junction bases unmatched: 5. In germline, CDR1 is LGHNA, CDR2 YSLEER. The CDR3 extends over 14 amino acids. CDR3 sequence: CASSQDVGTAGYTF. CDR3 bases: TGCGCCAGCAGCCAAGATGTAGGGACAGCTGGCTACACCTTC.

The chain employs TRBV18 and TRBJ2-7; 7 positions match TRBD1. This CDR3 has 14 residues. CDR1 is KGHSH, CDR2 LQKENI, per germline. V trimming: 3 bases; J trimming: 4 bases; junction bases outside the gene matches: 6. The CDR3 nucleotides are TGTGCCAGCTCACCTCAAAACAGGGGTTACGAGCAGTACTTC. Its translation is CASSPQNRGYEQYF. Together with reference TRBV18 and TRBJ2-7, the CDR3 gives the full variable domain: NAGVMQNPRHLVRRRGQEARLRCSPMKGHSHVYWYRQLPEEGLKFMVYLQKENIIDESGMPKERFSAEFPKEGPSILRIQQVVRGDSAAYFCASSPQNRGYEQYFGPGTRLTVT.

This sequence joins TRBV6-5 and TRBJ1-5, with 8 bases fitting TRBD1. There are 16 residues in the CDR3. V was clipped by 0 bases and J by 7 bases; unmatched bases: 8. Germline V gene data show CDR1 as MNHEY and CDR2 as SVGAGI. CDR3 sequence reads: CASSYSNTGGTQPQHF. The DNA of the CDR3 is TGTGCCAGCAGTTACTCGAACACAGGGGGTACCCAGCCCCAGCATTTT.

The gene calls are TRBV28 and TRBJ1-5, with D maybe TRBD1 (6 bases). V was clipped by 8 bases and J by 1 base, with 15 bases between them. The CDR3 is 15 amino acids. CDR1 and CDR2 (germline): MDHEN, SYDVKM. The CDR3: CASGPQGESNQPQHF. DNA for the CDR3: TGTGCCAGCGGCCCACAGGGTGAGAGCAATCAGCCCCAGCATTTT.

The chain combines TRBV7-3 with TRBJ2-1, with 7 nucleotides matching TRBD2. Trimming removed 5 bases from V and 7 bases from J; junction bases left unmatched: 11. The germline V gene encodes CDR1 SGHTA and CDR2 FQGTGA. This CDR3 spans 15 amino acids. CDR3: CASSRTTSPLNEQFF. In DNA form, the CDR3 reads TGTGCCAGCAGCCGCACGACTAGCCCACTAAATGAGCAGTTCTTC.

This chain joins TRBV25-1 and TRBJ2-5; weak D call: TRBD1 (5 bases). V was cut by 9 bases and J by 4 bases, with 15 bases left in between. Germline V gene sequence: CDR1 MGHDK, CDR2 SYGVNS. The CDR3 contains 13 residues. CDR3 loop: CASLSGPGETQYF. CDR3 bases: TGTGCCAGTCTCTCAGGGCCAGGAGAGACCCAGTACTTC.

The J gene is TRBJ2-5, the V gene TRBV5-1; possible D gene TRBD1, 6 bases. Germline CDR1 SGHRS, CDR2 YFSETQ. V was shortened by 8 bases and J by 4 bases, with 18 bases between the two germline ends. The CDR3 is made up of 14 amino acids. In DNA form, the CDR3 reads TGCGCCAGTCGAAACGCAGGGGCTGGAGAGACCCAGTACTTC. Its translation is CASRNAGAGETQYF.

Regarding this clone: This specimen includes other DNA sequences encoding the same CDR3. This chain uses TRBV7-2 with TRBJ2-3; D uncertain. This CDR3 has 14 residues. The germline V gene encodes CDR1 SGHTA and CDR2 FQGNSA. The V end was cut by 1 base, the J end by 1 base, with 6 bases between. The CDR3 reads CASSLVSGTDTQYF. Written as DNA, the CDR3 is TGTGCCAGCAGCTTAGTCAGCGGCACAGATACGCAGTATTTT.

The rearrangement links TRBV4-3 to TRBJ2-1; 7 bases map to TRBD2. V was pared by 4 bases and J by 7 bases, with 10 bases of the junction left unmatched. Germline values: CDR1 LGHNA, CDR2 YSLEER. The CDR3 contains 15 residues. The CDR3 nucleotides are TGCGCCAGCAGCCCAGGACTAGGTAGGGGAAATGAGCAGTTCTTC. This codes for CASSPGLGRGNEQFF.

This chain links TRBV18 with TRBJ2-7; tentatively, D is TRBD2 (5 bases). The CDR3 consists of 14 residues. V was cut by 3 bases and J by 3 bases, with 12 bases left in between. The V gene's germline CDR1 is KGHSH and CDR2 LQKENI. This CDR3 is CASSPSIEGYEQYF. In DNA, the CDR3 is TGTGCCAGCTCACCTTCCATCGAGGGCTACGAGCAGTACTTC.

The chain employs TRBV7-2 and TRBJ2-3, with 7 positions matching TRBD2. CDR3 size: 16 residues. With 3 bases clipped from V and 0 bases from J, the junction kept 6 bases outside the gene matches. Germline-derived CDR1 and CDR2 are SGHTA and FQGNSA. The CDR3 DNA sequence: TGTGCCAGCAGCTTCCCAGCGGGATTCAGCACAGATACGCAGTATTTT. Amino acid sequence: CASSFPAGFSTDTQYF. The full variable domain, its missing parts supplied by reference TRBV7-2 and TRBJ2-3, is GAGVSQSPSNKVTEKGKDVELRCDPISGHTALYWYRQSLGQGLEFLIYFQGNSAPDKSGLPSDRFSAERTGGSVSTLTIQRTQQEDSAVYLCASSFPAGFSTDTQYFGPGTRLTVL.

The genes are TRBV7-8 and TRBJ1-2; D gene ambiguous. The CDR3 totals 14 residues. Germline assignment: CDR1 SGHVS and CDR2 FQNEAQ. Trimming left V 7 bases short and J 2 bases short, with 14 bases between. CDR3 in amino acids: CASTPWQLNYGYTF. The CDR3 coding sequence is TGTGCCAGCACCCCGTGGCAGTTAAACTATGGCTACACCTTC.

The CDR3 here is CASSVVGGTGYNQPQHF. DNA of the CDR3: TGTGCCAGTAGTGTTGTTGGCGGGACAGGGTATAATCAGCCCCAGCATTTT. V is TRBV19 and J is TRBJ1-5, with 9 nucleotides matching TRBD1. The V and J ends lost 5 bases and 4 bases, in that order; junction bases with no gene match: 12. Per the germline V gene, CDR1 is LNHDA and CDR2 is SQIVND (reference sequence). The CDR3 consists of 17 residues.

This sequence joins TRBV11-2 and TRBJ2-5; 11 bases are a match to TRBD2. The last part of the DNA fits TRBJ2-7 better; the J call may be wrong. The CDR3 has 15 amino acids. Germline lookup yields CDR1 SGHAT and CDR2 FQNNGV. CDR3 region: CASSPLAGGAYEQYF. The CDR3 DNA follows: TGTGCCAGCAGCCCCTTAGCGGGGGGGGCCTACGAGCAGTACTTC.

CDR3 nucleotide sequence: TGTGCCAGCAGCACTTACTCGGGACAGGGAGGGGAGCTGTTTTTT. Its translation: CASSTYSGQGGELFF. This chain joins TRBV5-5 and TRBJ2-2; 9 nucleotides agree with TRBD1. With 4 bases clipped from V and 8 bases from J, the junction kept 9 bases outside the gene matches. The CDR3 runs to 15 residues. The germline V gene encodes CDR1 SGHKS and CDR2 YYEKEE (reference sequence).

This chain links TRBV11-2 with TRBJ2-5; D may be TRBD2 (6 bases). Germline CDR1 is SGHAT and CDR2 is FQNNGV. The V end lost 2 bases, the J end lost 5 bases, and 9 bases lay between the germline ends. The CDR3 length is 13 residues. The CDR3 region is CASSLTSRETQYF. CDR3 nucleotide sequence: TGTGCCAGCAGCTTAACTAGCAGGGAGACCCAGTACTTC.

The chain has TRBV29-1 and TRBJ2-5, with TRBD1 identical over 7 bases. J lost 4 bases, V lost 5 bases, and 1 base had no gene match. The germline CDR1 and CDR2 sequences are SQVTM and ANQGSEA. The CDR3 extends over 11 amino acids. CDR3 region: CSVRQGETQYF. The DNA of the CDR3 is TGCAGCGTTAGACAGGGAGAGACCCAGTACTTC.

This chain connects TRBV7-8 to TRBJ1-5, with a tentative D call TRBD1 (5 bases). Germline values: CDR1 SGHVS, CDR2 FQNEAQ. This CDR3 comprises 17 residues. V was shortened by 5 bases and J by 6 bases, with 23 bases between the two germline ends. CDR3 bases: TGTGCCAGCAGCGGCCACCCGACAGTGAGTGTCGGTCAGCCCCAGCATTTT. Its protein product is CASSGHPTVSVGQPQHF.

V gene TRBV5-1 combines with J gene TRBJ2-7; 9 positions match TRBD2. The V gene's germline CDR1 is SGHRS and CDR2 YFSETQ. V was pared by 0 bases and J by 2 bases, with 3 bases of the junction left unmatched. The CDR3 runs to 15 residues. The CDR3, as DNA: TGCGCCAGCAGCTTGGGACTAGCGGAAGCCTACGAGCAGTACTTC. This sequence encodes CASSLGLAEAYEQYF.

The chain carries TRBV6-5 and TRBJ2-2, with unresolved D. This CDR3 comprises 13 residues. CDR1 is MNHEY and CDR2 is SVGAGI in the germline V gene. V shed 3 bases and J shed 6 bases, with 8 bases lying between them. CDR3 region: CASSYSRAGELFF. In DNA form, the CDR3 reads TGTGCCAGCAGTTATAGTCGCGCCGGGGAGCTGTTTTTT.

The CDR3 sequence: CASSELGGGTQYF. The DNA of the CDR3 is TGTGCCAGCAGTGAACTGGGGGGAGGTACGCAGTATTTT. This chain connects TRBV6-1 to TRBJ2-3; D might be TRBD2 (6 bases). Germline CDR1 reads MNHNS; CDR2 reads SASEGT. This CDR3 has 13 residues. V was clipped by 2 bases and J by 8 bases, with 11 bases between them.

V gene TRBV5-4 combines with J gene TRBJ1-4; 8 nucleotides agree with TRBD1. The germline V gene encodes CDR1 SGHNT and CDR2 YYREEE (reference sequence). CDR3 size: 15 residues. J lost 4 bases, V lost 4 bases, and 6 bases had no gene match. Written as DNA, the CDR3 is TGTGCCAGCAGCCTGAACAGGGGGATTAATGAAAAACTGTTTTTT. Protein sequence: CASSLNRGINEKLFF.

The genes are TRBV18 and TRBJ2-1; 10 bases line up with TRBD2. This CDR3 has 16 residues. Losses at the gene ends were 4 bases for V and 3 bases for J; bases not matched to a gene: 6. Per germline, CDR1 KGHSH and CDR2 LQKENI. The CDR3 DNA reads as TGTGCCAGCTCACTTAGCGGGAGGCCTCTCTACAATGAGCAGTTCTTC. Translation gives CASSLSGRPLYNEQFF.